The 6 T cell receptor beta chains below all came from one sample that was sequenced in a study of blood T cell repertoires in COVID-19. Profiled with immunoSEQ multiplex PCR; TCRdb holds only in-frame clones, not every one. The sample includes about 81,000 clones, roughly 89% seen only once; the top ten take 1.5% to 2%. Sequencing was done on a sample of peripheral blood. These TCRs come from a woman aged 45-65 years in a cohort sampled during active COVID-19.

The rearrangement links TRBV6-1 to TRBJ1-6, with a tentative D call TRBD1 (5 bases). This CDR3 is 14 amino acids long. With 1 base removed from V and 6 bases from J, the gap between germline ends came to 7 bases. From germline, CDR1 is MNHNS and CDR2 SASEGT. The CDR3 DNA reads as TGTGCCAGCAGTGAAGGGCAGGGTAATTCACCCCTCCACTTT. It is translated as CASSEGQGNSPLHF.

This clone has a single count. The gene calls are TRBV10-2 and TRBJ2-1; a possible D gene is TRBD2 (6 bases). The CDR3 covers 13 residues. Trimming pared 0 bases from V and 10 bases from J, leaving 10 bases between. The V gene's germline CDR1 is WSHSY and CDR2 SAAADI. CDR3 protein: CASSESGGPEQFF. CDR3 bases: TGCGCCAGCAGTGAGTCGGGGGGACCCGAGCAGTTCTTC.

The V gene is TRBV28, the J gene TRBJ1-2; D is uncertain. This CDR3 comprises 13 residues. V shed 6 bases and J shed 8 bases, with 16 bases lying between them. In germline, CDR1 is MDHEN, CDR2 SYDVKM. Here the CDR3 reads CASRTNLRGGYTF. DNA of the CDR3: TGTGCCAGCAGAACCAACCTACGCGGAGGCTACACCTTC.

V and J are TRBV3-1 (or the pseudogene TRBV3-2) and TRBJ1-2, with TRBD1 identical over 7 bases. The CDR3 spans 12 residues. V shed 5 bases and J 8 bases; nucleotides not matched to a gene: 5. In germline, CDR1 is LGHDT, CDR2 YNNKEL (reference sequence). As DNA, the CDR3 is TGTGCCAGCAGCGACCAGGACAGGGGCTACACCTTC. Protein: CASSDQDRGYTF.

This sequence joins TRBV11-3 and TRBJ1-1, with D perhaps matching TRBD1 (6 bases). V dropped 5 bases and J dropped 1 base, with 14 bases sitting between them. The CDR3 has 15 amino acids. Germline CDR1 SGHNT, CDR2 YENEEA. The CDR3 is CASSPEGVPNTEAFF. The DNA for the CDR3 is TGTGCCAGCAGCCCCGAGGGGGTACCGAACACTGAAGCTTTCTTT. The whole variable domain, filled in from reference TRBV11-3 and TRBJ1-1, reads EAGVVQSPRYKIIEKKQPVAFWCNPISGHNTLYWYLQNLGQGPELLIRYENEEAVDDSQLPKDRFSAERLKGVDSTLKIQPAELGDSAVYLCASSPEGVPNTEAFFGQGTRLTVV.

The chain has TRBV30 and TRBJ2-1; 12 nucleotides line up with TRBD2. The J segment lost 14 bases and the V segment lost 0 bases, leaving 8 bases of the junction unmatched. Germline CDR1 and CDR2: GTSNPN and SVGIG (reference sequence). CDR3 length: 14 residues. The CDR3 bases are TGTGCCTGGAGTGTGGCTAGCGGGGGGGCCTGGGAGTTCTTC. Translation gives CAWSVASGGAWEFF.